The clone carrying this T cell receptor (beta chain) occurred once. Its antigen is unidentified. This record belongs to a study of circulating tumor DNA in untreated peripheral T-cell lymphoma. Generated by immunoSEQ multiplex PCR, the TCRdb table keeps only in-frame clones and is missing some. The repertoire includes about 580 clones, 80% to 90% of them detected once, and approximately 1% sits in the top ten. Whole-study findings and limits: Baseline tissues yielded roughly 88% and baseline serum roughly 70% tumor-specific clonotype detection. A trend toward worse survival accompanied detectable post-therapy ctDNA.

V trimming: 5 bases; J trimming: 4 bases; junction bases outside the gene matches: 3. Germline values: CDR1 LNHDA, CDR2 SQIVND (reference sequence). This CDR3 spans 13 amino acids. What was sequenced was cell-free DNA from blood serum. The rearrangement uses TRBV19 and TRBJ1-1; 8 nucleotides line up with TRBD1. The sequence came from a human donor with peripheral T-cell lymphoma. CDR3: CASSSGGGTEAFF. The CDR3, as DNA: TGTGCCAGTAGTTCAGGGGGCGGCACTGAAGCTTTCTTT.